This T cell receptor beta chain is drawn from a study of regulatory T cells in long-lasting Graves disease. Overall study findings and caveats: Favoring TRBV28, TRBJ1-2 and TRBJ2-5 was a feature seen in persistent disease.

Assembly of TCR beta libraries relied on iRepertoire HTBI primers together with Arm-PCR of CDR3 regions. TCRdb reprocessed the multiplex PCR reads with MiXCR, giving one entry per CDR3 protein. Among 350,000 to 450,000 distinct CDR3 sequences, 15% were seen once, and the ten largest hold approximately 8%. This sample's time point: newly diagnosed GD, antithyroid drugs for less than 3 months. Generation of the TCR library employed RNA extracted from PBMCs. In germline, CDR1 is SGHAT, CDR2 FQNNGV. V was pared by 0 bases and J by 11 bases, with 13 bases between. This CDR3 comprises 13 residues. This clonotype showed up many times. The antigen remains undetermined. This same sample was also taken into another study, of T cells in Graves' hyperthyroidism and ophthalmopathy.

The input for sequencing was peripheral blood mononuclear cells (PBMCs), taken at new diagnosis, from a patient treated with antithyroid drugs. This TCR was sampled from a woman aged 35 to 49 with Graves disease. This chain links TRBV11-2 with TRBJ1-1, with unresolved D. The CDR3 sequence is CASSLESRRSAFF. The DNA for the CDR3 is TGTGCCAGCAGCTTAGAATCAAGGAGGTCGGCTTTCTTT.